This T cell receptor (beta chain) was sequenced for a study of CD8 T cells in ankylosing spondylitis. Study conclusions and caveats: Past research had described some motif variants in reactive arthritis synovial fluid and blood. Ankylosing spondylitis blood seemed to carry a telltale TCR beta motif made of several highly homologous variants.

To note about this clonotype: Its antigen is not identified.

It was by quantitative 5'-RACE with molecular barcodes that TCR beta libraries were made. TCRdb re-called the 5' RACE reads through MiXCR, storing one row per CDR3 protein. The table includes under 550,000 distinct CDR3 sequences, roughly 26% detected once. Sequencing used blood, either unsorted or a sorted T cell fraction (not recorded which). This sequence originates from a male donor with ankylosing spondylitis.

The CDR3 DNA sequence: TGTGCCAGCAGCCAAAGGTTTAGGGGGGATACGCAGTATTTT. Amino acids: CASSQRFRGDTQYF. The chain carries TRBV3-1 and TRBJ2-3, with a possible D match to TRBD1 (6 bases). The V gene lost 2 bases and the J gene lost 6 bases, with 12 bases spanning the gap. The CDR3 covers 14 residues. CDR1 is LGHDT and CDR2 is YNNKEL in the germline V gene (reference sequence).